This T cell receptor (beta chain) was found in a study of post-analysis software for immune sequencing data. Overall study results and limits: Four to six TRBV segments, including TRBV5-6, TRBV5-1 and TRBV20-1, were more frequent in patients than controls. Normalized Chao1 diversity in multiple sclerosis patients fell significantly below that of controls.

Sequencing libraries made from TCR beta cDNA carried unique molecular identifiers. TCRdb re-called the PCR reads through MiXCR, storing one row per CDR3 protein. The table has about 770,000 distinct CDR3 sequences, 40% to 55% seen once. This clonotype showed up just a few times. Its target is not known. Germline values: CDR1 SQVTM, CDR2 ANQGSEA. The V and J ends lost 2 bases and 0 bases, in that order; junction bases with no gene match: 20. The CDR3 contains 21 residues. Sequenced sample: blood. The rearrangement joins TRBV29-1 to TRBJ2-1, with TRBD2 matching 9 bases. The receptor was derived from a girl aged 10 to 17 with multiple sclerosis. The CDR3 here is CSVEQSASGMPRLPSYNEQFF. CDR3 in DNA: TGCAGCGTTGAACAGTCGGCTAGCGGGATGCCGCGTTTGCCCTCCTACAATGAGCAGTTCTTC.